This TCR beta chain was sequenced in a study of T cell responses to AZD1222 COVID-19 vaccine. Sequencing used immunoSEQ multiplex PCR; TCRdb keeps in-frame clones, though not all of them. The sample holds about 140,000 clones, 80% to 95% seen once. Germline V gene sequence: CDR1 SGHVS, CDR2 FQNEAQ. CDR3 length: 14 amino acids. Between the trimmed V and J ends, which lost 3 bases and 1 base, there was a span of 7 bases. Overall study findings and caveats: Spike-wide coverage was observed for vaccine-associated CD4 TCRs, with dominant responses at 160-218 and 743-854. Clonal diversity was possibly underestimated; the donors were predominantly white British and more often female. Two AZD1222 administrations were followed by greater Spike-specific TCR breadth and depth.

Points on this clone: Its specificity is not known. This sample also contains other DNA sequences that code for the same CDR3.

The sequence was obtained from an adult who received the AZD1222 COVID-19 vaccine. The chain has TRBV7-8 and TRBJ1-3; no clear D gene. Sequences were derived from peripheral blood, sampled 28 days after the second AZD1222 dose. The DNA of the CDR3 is TGTGCCAGCAGCTTGGGCAGGTCTGGAAACACCATATATTTT. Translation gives CASSLGRSGNTIYF.